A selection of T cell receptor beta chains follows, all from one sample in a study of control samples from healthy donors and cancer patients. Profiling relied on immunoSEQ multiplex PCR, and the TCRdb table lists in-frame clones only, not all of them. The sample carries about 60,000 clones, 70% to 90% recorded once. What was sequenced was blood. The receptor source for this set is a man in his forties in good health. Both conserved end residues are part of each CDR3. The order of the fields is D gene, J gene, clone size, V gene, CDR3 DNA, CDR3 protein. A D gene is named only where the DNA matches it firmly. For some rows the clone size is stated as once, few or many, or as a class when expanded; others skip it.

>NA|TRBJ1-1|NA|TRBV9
TGTGCCAGCAGCGTTGACGGGACCCTGAAGTTGAACACTGAAGCTTTCTTT
CASSVDGTLKLNTEAFF
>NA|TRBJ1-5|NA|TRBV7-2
TGTGCCAGCAGCAAGCCGGGGGGTTTCCCTCAGCCCCAGCATTTT
CASSKPGGFPQPQHF
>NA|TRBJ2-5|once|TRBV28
TGTGCCAGCAGTTTAGTCGCGGGGAGAGAGACCCAGTACTTC
CASSLVAGRETQYF
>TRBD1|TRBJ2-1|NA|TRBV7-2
TGTGCCAGCAGCAGGGACAGGGGTATCCACAATGAGCAGTTCTTC
CASSRDRGIHNEQFF
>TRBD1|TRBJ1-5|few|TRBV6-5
TGTGCCAGCAGGGTAGGGACAGGGAAACAGCCCCAGCATTTT
CASRVGTGKQPQHF
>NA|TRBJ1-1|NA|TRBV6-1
TGTGCCAGCAGTGATTGGGCAGGGTCGGACACTGAAGCTTTCTTT
CASSDWAGSDTEAFF
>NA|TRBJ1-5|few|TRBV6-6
TGTGCCAGCAGCTCGGACCCCGGGTATCAGCCCCAGCATTTT
CASSSDPGYQPQHF
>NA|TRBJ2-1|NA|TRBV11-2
TGTGCCAGCAGCTCGCAGGGGTCATACAATGAGCAGTTCTTC
CASSSQGSYNEQFF
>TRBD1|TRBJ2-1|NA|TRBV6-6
TGTGCCAGCAGTTTAGGAGGGGGACAGGTCCACAATGAGCAGTTCTTC
CASSLGGGQVHNEQFF
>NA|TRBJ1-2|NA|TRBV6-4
TGTGCCAGCAGTGAAACAGTCCACTATGGCTACACCTTC
CASSETVHYGYTF
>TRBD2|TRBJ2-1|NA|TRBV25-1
TGTGCCAGCAGTGACGCGGGGGGGCCGTACAATGAGCAGTTCTTC
CASSDAGGPYNEQFF
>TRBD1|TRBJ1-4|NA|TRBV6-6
TGTGCCAGCAAACGGACAGGGGAAGCAACTAATGAAAAACTGTTTTTT
CASKRTGEATNEKLFF
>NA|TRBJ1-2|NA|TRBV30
TGTGCCTGGAGTGGGGACCCGATCCCGAACTATGGCTACACCTTC
CAWSGDPIPNYGYTF
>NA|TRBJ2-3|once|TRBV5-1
TGCGCCAGCAGCCCCCTGCCAGGCACAGATACGCAGTATTTT
CASSPLPGTDTQYF
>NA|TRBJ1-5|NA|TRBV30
TGTGCCTGGAGTGTACTTCGGGCATATCAGCCCCAGCATTTT
CAWSVLRAYQPQHF
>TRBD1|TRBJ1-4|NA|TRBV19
TGTGCCAGTCTCTCCGGACAGGGGTCCACTAATGAAAAACTGTTTTTT
CASLSGQGSTNEKLFF
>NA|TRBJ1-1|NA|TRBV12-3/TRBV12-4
TGTGCCAGTGGGATTGGAGGCTGGACTGAAGCTTTCTTT
CASGIGGWTEAFF
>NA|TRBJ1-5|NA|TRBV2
TGTGCCAGCAGTGCGGGACAATTCAATCAGCCCCAGCATTTT
CASSAGQFNQPQHF
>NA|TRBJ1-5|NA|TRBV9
TGTGCCAGCAGCGTAGAAAGCTGCGGTATTAGCAATCAGCCCCAGCATTTT
CASSVESCGISNQPQHF
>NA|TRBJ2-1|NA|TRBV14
TGTGCCAGCAGCCCCCTATTGGGTGTACACAATGAGCAGTTCTTC
CASSPLLGVHNEQFF
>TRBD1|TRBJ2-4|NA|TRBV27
TGTGCCAGCAGTTTCCCGGGACAGGGTGGAAACATTCAGTACTTC
CASSFPGQGGNIQYF
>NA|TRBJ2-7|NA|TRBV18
TGTGCCAGCCAGGGGGGTTCCTACGAGCAGTACTTC
CASQGGSYEQYF
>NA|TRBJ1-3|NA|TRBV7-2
TGTGCCAGCAGCTTGACAGATTCCTATTTAAATACTGGAAACACCATATATTTT
CASSLTDSYLNTGNTIYF
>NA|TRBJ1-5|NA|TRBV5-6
TGTGCCAGCAGCAACTACAATGCGCCCGGGGTTTCGGGCAATCAGCCCCAGCATTTT
CASSNYNAPGVSGNQPQHF
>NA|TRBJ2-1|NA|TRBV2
TGTGCCAGCACCAGACTAGTTTTAAGCTCCTACAATGAGCAGTTCTTC
CASTRLVLSSYNEQFF
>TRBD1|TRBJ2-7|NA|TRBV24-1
TGTGCCACCAGTGATTCCGACAGGGGGACAACCTACGAGCAGTACTTC
CATSDSDRGTTYEQYF
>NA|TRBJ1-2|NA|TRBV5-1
TGCGCCACCTCCTTTGGGGGGGCGGAGGGCTACACCTTC
CATSFGGAEGYTF
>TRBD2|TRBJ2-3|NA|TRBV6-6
TGTGCCAGCAGTACGACTAGCGGGAGGAGCACAGATACGCAGTATTTT
CASSTTSGRSTDTQYF
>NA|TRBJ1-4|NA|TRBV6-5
TGTGCCAGCCGCCTCCTATCTGGTCGCGAAAAACTGTTTTTT
CASRLLSGREKLFF
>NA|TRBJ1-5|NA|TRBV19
TGTGCCAGTAGTATTGCGGGGGTCAATCAGCCCCAGCATTTT
CASSIAGVNQPQHF
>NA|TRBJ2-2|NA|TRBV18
TGTGCCAGCTCACCAAGAACAGGCACCGGGGAGCTGTTTTTT
CASSPRTGTGELFF
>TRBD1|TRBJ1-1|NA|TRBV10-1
TGCGCCAGCCCCACCGCACCGCTAACAGGGGTTATGAACACTGAAGCTTTCTTT
CASPTAPLTGVMNTEAFF
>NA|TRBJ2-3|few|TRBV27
TGTGCCAGCAGTTTAGGGGGGGCGAGCACAGATACGCAGTATTTT
CASSLGGASTDTQYF
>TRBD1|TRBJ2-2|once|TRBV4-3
TGCGCCAGCAGCTTTGGGGTGGACAGGGGGCTACTGTGGACCGGGGAGCTGTTTTTT
CASSFGVDRGLLWTGELFF
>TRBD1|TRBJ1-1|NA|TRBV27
TGTGCCAGCAACCTAAACAGGGGAGGGACTGAAGCTTTCTTT
CASNLNRGGTEAFF
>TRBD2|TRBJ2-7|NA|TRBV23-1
TGCGCCAGCAGTCGATACTGGCGGGAGGGAGGCGAGCAGTACTTC
CASSRYWREGGEQYF
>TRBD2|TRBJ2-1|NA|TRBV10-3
TGTGCCATCAGTGTAGACGTAGCGGGAGGGCCTTTGGGGGAGCAGTTCTTC
CAISVDVAGGPLGEQFF
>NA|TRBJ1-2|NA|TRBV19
TGTGCCAGTAGTGGGGGAGCGAAGTATGAATATGGCTACACCTTC
CASSGGAKYEYGYTF
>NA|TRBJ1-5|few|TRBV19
TGTGCCAGTAGTATGGGGAGCCTCAATCGCAATCAGCCCCAGCATTTT
CASSMGSLNRNQPQHF
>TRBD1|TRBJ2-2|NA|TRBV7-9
TGTGCCAGCAGTTTGGACGGGACAGTGAACACCGGGGAGCTGTTTTTT
CASSLDGTVNTGELFF
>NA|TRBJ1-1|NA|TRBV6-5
TGTGCCAGCAGTTACTCGTTTACTTCTCCAGAAGCTTTCTTT
CASSYSFTSPEAFF
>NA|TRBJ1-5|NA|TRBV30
TGTGCCTGGAGTGCGGGACTGCTTAGCAATCAGCCCCAGCATTTT
CAWSAGLLSNQPQHF
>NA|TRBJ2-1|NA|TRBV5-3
TGTGCCAGAAGCTATTCGATCGCGGGAACAGCCTACAATGAGCAGTTCTTC
CARSYSIAGTAYNEQFF
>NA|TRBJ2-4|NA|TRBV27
TGTGCCAGCAGTTTCCAGCCGGAACAGAACATTCAGTACTTC
CASSFQPEQNIQYF
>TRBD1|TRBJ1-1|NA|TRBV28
TGTGCCAGCAGTACTATTATTGGGGGGTACAGGGGCACTGAAGCTTTCTTT
CASSTIIGGYRGTEAFF
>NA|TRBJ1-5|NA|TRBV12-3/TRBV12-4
TGTGCCAGCAGTTTAGACGGGAATCAGCCCCAGCATTTT
CASSLDGNQPQHF
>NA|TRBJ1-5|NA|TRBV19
TGTGCCAGTACCTATAGCAATCAGCCCCAGCATTTT
CASTYSNQPQHF
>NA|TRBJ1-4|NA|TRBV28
TGTGCCAGCAAGAGGGGCCCCACGAGGGAAAAACTGTTTTTT
CASKRGPTREKLFF
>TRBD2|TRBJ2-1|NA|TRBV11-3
TGTGCCAGCAGCTTAAAAGGTGGGGCTAGCGGATTCAATGAGCAGTTCTTC
CASSLKGGASGFNEQFF
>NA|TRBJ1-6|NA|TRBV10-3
TGTGCCATCAGTGAGCCTCCGGGGATAACCCTCCACTTT
CAISEPPGITLHF